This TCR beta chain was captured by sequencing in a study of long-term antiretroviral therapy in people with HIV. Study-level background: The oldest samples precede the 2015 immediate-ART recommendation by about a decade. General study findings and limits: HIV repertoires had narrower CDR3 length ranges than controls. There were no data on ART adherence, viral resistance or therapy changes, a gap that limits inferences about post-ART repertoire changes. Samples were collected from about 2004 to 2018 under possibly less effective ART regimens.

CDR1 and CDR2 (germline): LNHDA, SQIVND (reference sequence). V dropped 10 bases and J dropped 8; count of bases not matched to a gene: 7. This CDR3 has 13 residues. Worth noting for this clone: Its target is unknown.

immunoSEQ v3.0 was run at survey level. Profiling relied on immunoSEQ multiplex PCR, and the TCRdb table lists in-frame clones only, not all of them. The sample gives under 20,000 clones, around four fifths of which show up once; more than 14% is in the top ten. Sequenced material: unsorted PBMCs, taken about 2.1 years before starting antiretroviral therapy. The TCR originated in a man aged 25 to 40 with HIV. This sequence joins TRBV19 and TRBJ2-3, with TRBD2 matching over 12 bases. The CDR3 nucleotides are TGTGCCACCCGACTAGCGGGGGATCGTACGCAGTATTTT. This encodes CATRLAGDRTQYF.